Sequencing of this T cell receptor beta chain was carried out in a study of graft-versus-host responses after intestinal transplantation. Study as a whole: Anti-thymocyte globulin served as induction for all recipients, who then took tacrolimus and steroids for roughly 3 years. General study points: Graft-donor T cell macrochimerism coincided with high graft-versus-host to host-versus-graft clonal ratios in allografts.

The CDR3 is 15 amino acids. Germline-derived CDR1 and CDR2 are MNHEY and SVGAGI. V lost 4 bases and J lost 0, with 13 bases in between. Measured with immunoSEQ multiplex PCR; TCRdb has only the in-frame clones, and not every one. The sample holds about 86,000 clones; roughly 80% are singletons and the top ten take roughly 15%. Remarks on this clone: What it binds is unknown.

This TCR was recovered from a human donor who received an intestinal transplant. The genes are TRBV6-5 and TRBJ2-7; possibly TRBD1 for D (5 bases). This specimen was unstimulated CD8+ T cells sorted from spleen or lymph node cells, taken before intestinal transplant. The DNA of the CDR3 is TGTGCCAGCAGTTCCAGGACATCAAGCTCCTACGAGCAGTACTTC. This codes for CASSSRTSSSYEQYF.